This T cell receptor (beta chain) emerged from a study of PD-L1 blockade in urothelial cancer. Overall study: Males with bladder-origin urothelial cancer made up about 85% of the roughly 30 patients. Prior exposure to chemotherapy in patients amounted to 0 to 3 regimens received.

Time point of the sample: pretreatment peripheral blood. TCRdb's table, derived via immunoSEQ multiplex PCR, lists solely in-frame clones and lacks some. The sample consists of tens of thousands of clones, 70% to 90% of them appearing once. CDR3 size: 15 residues. The trim removed 2 bases at V and 5 bases at J, leaving 7 bases unmatched. Germline-derived CDR1 and CDR2 are SGHVS and FNYEAQ. The clonotype was recovered from a man between 65 and 85 years old with urothelial cancer. This specimen was PBMCs, taken around atezolizumab (anti-PD-L1) treatment. The gene calls are TRBV7-6 and TRBJ1-1, with TRBD1 matching 8 bases. The CDR3 coding sequence is TGTGCCAGCAGCTTAAGTTCAGGGGGCGCGACTGAAGCTTTCTTT. Protein: CASSLSSGGATEAFF.